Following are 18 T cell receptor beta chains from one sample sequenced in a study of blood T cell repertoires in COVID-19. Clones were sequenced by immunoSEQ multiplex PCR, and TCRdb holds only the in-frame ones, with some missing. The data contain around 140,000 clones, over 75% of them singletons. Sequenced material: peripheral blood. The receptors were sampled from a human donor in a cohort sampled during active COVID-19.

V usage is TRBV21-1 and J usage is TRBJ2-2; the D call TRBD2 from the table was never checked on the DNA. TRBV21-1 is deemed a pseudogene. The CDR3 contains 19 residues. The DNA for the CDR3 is TGTGCCAGCAGCAAAGCGGCTAGCGGGAGGGCCGGGAACACCGGGGAGCTGTTTTTT. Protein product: CASSKAASGRAGNTGELFF.

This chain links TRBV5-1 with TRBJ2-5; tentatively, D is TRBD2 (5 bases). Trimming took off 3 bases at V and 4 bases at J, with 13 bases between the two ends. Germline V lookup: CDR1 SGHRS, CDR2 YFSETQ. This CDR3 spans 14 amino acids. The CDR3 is CASSSGSTVETQYF. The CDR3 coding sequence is TGCGCCAGCAGCTCGGGATCCACCGTAGAGACCCAGTACTTC.

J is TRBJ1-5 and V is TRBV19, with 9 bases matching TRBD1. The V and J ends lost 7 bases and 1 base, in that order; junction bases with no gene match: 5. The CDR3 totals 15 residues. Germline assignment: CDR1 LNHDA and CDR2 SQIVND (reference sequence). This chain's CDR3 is CASKDRGGSNQPQHF. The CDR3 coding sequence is TGTGCCAGTAAGGACAGGGGAGGGAGCAATCAGCCCCAGCATTTT.

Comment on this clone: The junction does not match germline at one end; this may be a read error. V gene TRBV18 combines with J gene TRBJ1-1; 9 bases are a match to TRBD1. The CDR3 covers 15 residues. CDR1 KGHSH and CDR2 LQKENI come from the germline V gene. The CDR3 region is CASSPQGAKDPEAFF. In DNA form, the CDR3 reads TGTGCCAGCTCCCCACAGGGGGCGAAGGATCCTGAAGCTTTCTTT.

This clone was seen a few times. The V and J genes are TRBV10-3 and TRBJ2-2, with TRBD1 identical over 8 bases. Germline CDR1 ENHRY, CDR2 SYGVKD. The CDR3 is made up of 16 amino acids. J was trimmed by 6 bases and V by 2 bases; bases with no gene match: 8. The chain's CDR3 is CAISEARTGNPGELFF. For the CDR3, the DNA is TGTGCCATCAGTGAGGCCCGGACAGGGAATCCCGGGGAGCTGTTTTTT.

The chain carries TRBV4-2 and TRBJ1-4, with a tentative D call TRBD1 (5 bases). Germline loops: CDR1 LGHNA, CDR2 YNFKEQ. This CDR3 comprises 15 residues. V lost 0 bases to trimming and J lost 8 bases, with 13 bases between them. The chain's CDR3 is CASSQDEGTWEKLFF. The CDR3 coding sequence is TGTGCCAGCAGCCAAGATGAGGGGACTTGGGAAAAACTGTTTTTT.

CDR3 sequence: CASSPTGTGREETQYF. The CDR3, as DNA: TGTGCCAGCTCACCAACCGGGACAGGGCGGGAAGAGACCCAGTACTTC. V and J are TRBV18 and TRBJ2-5, with TRBD1 matching over 9 bases. The CDR3 spans 16 residues. V lost 2 bases and J lost 3; bases outside the gene matches: 7. In germline, CDR1 is KGHSH, CDR2 LQKENI.

The CDR3 here is CASSLTPLTSGEQFF. The CDR3 region has the DNA TGTGCCAGCAGCTTAACCCCGCTGACTAGCGGGGAGCAGTTCTTC. V is TRBV7-3 and J is TRBJ2-1, with 10 bases matching TRBD2. V lost 0 bases to trimming and J lost 10 bases; unmatched junction nucleotides: 6. Germline assignment: CDR1 SGHTA and CDR2 FQGTGA. The CDR3 covers 15 residues.

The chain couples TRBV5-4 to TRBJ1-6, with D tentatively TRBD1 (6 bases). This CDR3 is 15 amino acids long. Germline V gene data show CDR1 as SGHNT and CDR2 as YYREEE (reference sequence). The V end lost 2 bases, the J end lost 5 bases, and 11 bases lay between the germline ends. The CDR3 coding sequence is TGTGCCAGCAGCTTCAGGGGCGGACATAATTCACCCCTCCACTTT. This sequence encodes CASSFRGGHNSPLHF.

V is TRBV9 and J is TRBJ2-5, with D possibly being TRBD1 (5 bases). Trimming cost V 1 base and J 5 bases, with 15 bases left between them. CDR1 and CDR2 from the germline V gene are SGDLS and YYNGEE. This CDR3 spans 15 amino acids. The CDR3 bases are TGTGCCAGCAGCGTACGAACAGGAGTTTGGGAGACCCAGTACTTC. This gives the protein CASSVRTGVWETQYF.

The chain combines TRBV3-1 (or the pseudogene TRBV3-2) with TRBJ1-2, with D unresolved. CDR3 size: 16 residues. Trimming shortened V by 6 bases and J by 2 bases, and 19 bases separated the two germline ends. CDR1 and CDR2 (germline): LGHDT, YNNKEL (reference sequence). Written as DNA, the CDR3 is TGTGCCAGCAGTTTTCACCGAAGAGGGTCCAACTATGGCTACACCTTC. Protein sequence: CASSFHRRGSNYGYTF.

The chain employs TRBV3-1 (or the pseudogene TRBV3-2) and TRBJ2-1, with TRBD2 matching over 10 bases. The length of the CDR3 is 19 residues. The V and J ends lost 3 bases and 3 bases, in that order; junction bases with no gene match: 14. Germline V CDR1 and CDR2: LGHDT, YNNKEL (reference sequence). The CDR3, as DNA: TGTGCCAGCAGCCAGACACCTCTTCGGCTAGCGGGAGTCTACAATGAGCAGTTCTTC. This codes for CASSQTPLRLAGVYNEQFF.

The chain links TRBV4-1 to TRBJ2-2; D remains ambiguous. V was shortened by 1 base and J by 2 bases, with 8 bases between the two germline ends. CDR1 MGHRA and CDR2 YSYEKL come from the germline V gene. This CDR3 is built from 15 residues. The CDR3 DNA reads TGCGCCAGCAGCCAAGGGGCCTCAAACACCGGGGAGCTGTTTTTT. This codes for CASSQGASNTGELFF.

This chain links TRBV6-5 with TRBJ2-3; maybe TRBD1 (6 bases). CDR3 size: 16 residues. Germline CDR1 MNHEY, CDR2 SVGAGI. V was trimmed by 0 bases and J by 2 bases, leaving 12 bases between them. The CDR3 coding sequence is TGTGCCAGCAGTTACTCGAACCAGGGGCTCACAGATACGCAGTATTTT. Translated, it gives CASSYSNQGLTDTQYF.

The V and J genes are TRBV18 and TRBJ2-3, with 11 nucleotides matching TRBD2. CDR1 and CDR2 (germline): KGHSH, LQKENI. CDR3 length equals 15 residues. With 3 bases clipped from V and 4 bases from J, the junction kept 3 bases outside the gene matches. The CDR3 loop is CASSPLAGGPDTQYF. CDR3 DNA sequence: TGTGCCAGCTCACCCTTAGCGGGAGGGCCAGATACGCAGTATTTT.

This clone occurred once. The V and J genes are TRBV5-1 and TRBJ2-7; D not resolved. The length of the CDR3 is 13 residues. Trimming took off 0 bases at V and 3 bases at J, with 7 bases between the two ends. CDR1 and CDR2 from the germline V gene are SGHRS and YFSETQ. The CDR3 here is CASSLESLYEQYF. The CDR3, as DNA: TGCGCCAGCAGCTTGGAGAGTCTCTACGAGCAGTACTTC.

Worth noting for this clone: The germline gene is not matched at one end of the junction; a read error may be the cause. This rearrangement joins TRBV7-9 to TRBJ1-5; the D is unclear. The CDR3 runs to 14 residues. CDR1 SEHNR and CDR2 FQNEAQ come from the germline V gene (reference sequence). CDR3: CASSFSGSNQPQHF. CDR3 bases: TGTGCCAGCAGCTTCTCTGGGAGCAATCAGCCCCAACATTTT.

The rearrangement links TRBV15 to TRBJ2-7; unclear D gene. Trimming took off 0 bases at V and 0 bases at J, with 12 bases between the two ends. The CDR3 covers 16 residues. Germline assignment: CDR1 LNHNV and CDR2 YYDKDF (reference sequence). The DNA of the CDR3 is TGTGCCACCAGCAGAGATGACCCAGCGAGCTCCTACGAGCAGTACTTC. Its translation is CATSRDDPASSYEQYF.